Following are 18 T cell receptor beta chains from one sample sequenced in a study of blood T cell repertoires in COVID-19. The table came from immunoSEQ multiplex PCR; TCRdb's copy has only in-frame clones and leaves some out. This table holds approximately 440,000 clones, about nine tenths found once. Sequenced: peripheral blood. These receptors all stem from a woman in her forties or fifties with COVID-19, enrolled during active disease.

About this clone itself: The same CDR3 is also encoded by other DNA sequences in this sample. The genes are TRBV5-6 and TRBJ1-5, with D perhaps matching TRBD1 (5 bases). Trimming shortened V by 0 bases and J by 6 bases, and 13 bases separated the two germline ends. This CDR3 has 15 residues. The germline V gene has CDR1 SGHDT and CDR2 YYEEEE. The CDR3 DNA reads as TGTGCCAGCAGCTTGGCCGCCAGGGTCGGTCAGCCCCAGCATTTT. This encodes CASSLAARVGQPQHF.

This chain links TRBV6-5 with TRBJ1-2; D is perhaps TRBD1 (5 bases). Trimming cost V 6 bases and J 8 bases, with 19 bases left between them. This CDR3 is built from 14 residues. Germline CDR1 reads MNHEY; CDR2 reads SVGAGI. The CDR3 protein is CASRGAVRGGGYTF. The CDR3 DNA follows: TGTGCCAGCAGGGGCGCCGTTAGGGGCGGAGGCTACACCTTC.

This chain joins TRBV9 and TRBJ1-3, with a tentative D call TRBD1 (5 bases). From germline, CDR1 is SGDLS and CDR2 YYNGEE. V lost 0 bases and J 0 bases, leaving 13 bases between the germline ends. The length of the CDR3 is 17 residues. CDR3 bases: TGTGCCAGCAGCGTAGGGGCGGGACGGAGCTCTGGAAACACCATATATTTT. It codes for CASSVGAGRSSGNTIYF. The full variable domain, completed using reference TRBV9 and TRBJ1-3, is DSGVTQTPKHLITATGQRVTLRCSPRSGDLSVYWYQQSLDQGLQFLIQYYNGEERAKGNILERFSAQQFPDLHSELNLSSLELGDSALYFCASSVGAGRSSGNTIYFGEGSWLTVV.

This chain joins TRBV30 and TRBJ1-1; D is possibly TRBD1 (5 bases). Trimming left V 4 bases short and J 5 bases short, with 17 bases between. Germline V CDR1 and CDR2: GTSNPN, SVGIG (reference sequence). This CDR3 comprises 14 residues. CDR3 in DNA: TGTGCCTGGACCGGGGGTACATTCGGGACTGAAGCTTTCTTT. Translation: CAWTGGTFGTEAFF.

The V call is TRBV19, the J call TRBJ1-1; D perhaps matches TRBD1 (5 bases). The CDR3 length is 17 residues. The germline V gene encodes CDR1 LNHDA and CDR2 SQIVND (reference sequence). V was clipped by 6 bases and J by 1 base, with 21 bases between them. CDR3 DNA: TGTGCCAGTAGGACGATAGATACAGGTGTGGGGAACACTGAAGCTTTCTTT. Amino acids: CASRTIDTGVGNTEAFF.

The chain links TRBV6-6 to TRBJ1-5; 7 bases agree with TRBD1. V shed 6 bases, J shed 3 bases, and the junction held 5 bases outside the gene matches. The CDR3 totals 14 residues. CDR1 is MNHNY, CDR2 SVGAGI, per germline (reference sequence). The CDR3 protein is CASSPTGFNQPQHF. The CDR3 DNA is TGTGCCAGCAGCCCGACAGGGTTCAATCAGCCCCAGCATTTT.

The genes are TRBV3-1 (or the pseudogene TRBV3-2) and TRBJ1-2; TRBD1 matches 7 bases. Germline CDR1 LGHDT, CDR2 YNNKEL (reference sequence). The trim removed 4 bases at V and 2 bases at J, leaving 10 bases unmatched. The length of the CDR3 is 16 residues. The CDR3 DNA reads TGTGCCAGCAGCCCGAGGACAGGAGAGTGGAACTATGGCTACACCTTC. Its translation is CASSPRTGEWNYGYTF.

The chain is built from TRBV27 and TRBJ1-5; D unresolved. CDR3 size: 12 residues. Germline assignment: CDR1 MNHEY and CDR2 SMNVEV (reference sequence). Deletions cut 9 bases from V and 7 bases from J, with 13 bases between. CDR3 nucleotides: TGTGCCAGTGGTGCCGAGTCGCAGCCCCAGCATTTT. Its protein product is CASGAESQPQHF.

The chain joins TRBV7-6 to TRBJ2-7; TRBD2 aligns across 8 bases. The V and J ends lost 1 base and 4 bases, in that order; junction bases with no gene match: 6. Germline V gives CDR1 SGHVS, CDR2 FNYEAQ. The length of the CDR3 is 15 residues. The CDR3 sequence is CASSLESSGGYEQYF. CDR3 nucleotides: TGTGCCAGCAGCTTAGAATCCAGCGGGGGATACGAGCAGTACTTC.

The V gene is TRBV29-1, the J gene TRBJ2-1, with 12 bases that match TRBD1. CDR3 length equals 17 residues. V gave up 0 bases and J gave up 8 bases; unmatched junction bases: 11. Germline values: CDR1 SQVTM, CDR2 ANQGSEA. The chain's CDR3 is CSVEDSPGTGGQDEQFF. In nucleotides, the CDR3 is TGCAGCGTTGAAGATTCACCCGGGACAGGGGGCCAGGATGAGCAGTTCTTC.

This chain's CDR3 is CASSDRGLYEQYF. The DNA for the CDR3 is TGTGCCAGTAGTGACAGGGGATTATACGAGCAGTACTTC. The genes are TRBV19 and TRBJ2-7; TRBD1 agrees at 8 bases. Germline lookup yields CDR1 LNHDA and CDR2 SQIVND (reference sequence). The V and J ends lost 5 bases and 4 bases, in that order; junction bases with no gene match: 4. This CDR3 is 13 amino acids long.

This clone was seen a handful of times. The rearrangement uses TRBV19 and TRBJ1-4; TRBD1 might be the D (6 bases). CDR1 and CDR2 (germline): LNHDA, SQIVND (reference sequence). The CDR3 runs 12 residues. V was trimmed by 8 bases and J by 8 bases, leaving 12 bases between them. The CDR3 here is CASAQGSEKLFF. As DNA, the CDR3 is TGTGCCAGTGCACAGGGAAGCGAAAAACTGTTTTTT.

Worth noting for this clone: Other nucleotide sequences in the sample specify the same CDR3. V and J are TRBV6-5 and TRBJ1-1; D gene uncertain. Per germline, CDR1 MNHEY and CDR2 SVGAGI. The CDR3 runs 12 residues. V gave up 5 bases and J gave up 1 base, with 5 bases separating them. CDR3 nucleotide sequence: TGTGCCAGCAGTCCCCGGAACACTGAAGCTTTCTTT. This encodes CASSPRNTEAFF.

This clone has more than one count but fewer than ten. This rearrangement joins TRBV4-2 to TRBJ2-1; a weak D match, TRBD1 (6 bases). CDR1 LGHNA and CDR2 YNFKEQ come from the germline V gene. This CDR3 spans 15 amino acids. With 0 bases removed from V and 8 bases from J, the gap between germline ends came to 14 bases. This CDR3 is CASSQESGEDDEQFF. CDR3 DNA sequence: TGTGCCAGCAGCCAAGAATCAGGGGAAGACGATGAGCAGTTCTTC.

This sequence joins TRBV5-4 and TRBJ2-7, with 7 bases aligning to TRBD2. Germline V gene sequence: CDR1 SGHNT, CDR2 YYREEE (reference sequence). Unmatched junction bases numbered 14, after V lost 5 bases and J lost 3 bases. CDR3 length: 16 amino acids. CDR3 in amino acids: CASSLPVAGVDYEQYF. The DNA for the CDR3 is TGTGCCAGCAGTCTCCCTGTGGCGGGGGTCGACTACGAGCAGTACTTC.

The V call is TRBV2, the J call TRBJ1-1, with D unresolved. Trimming stripped 4 bases from V and 0 bases from J, with 12 bases between. Per germline, CDR1 SNHLY and CDR2 FYNNEI. The length of the CDR3 is 15 residues. As DNA, the CDR3 is TGTGCCAGCAGTGTTGAATTATCAGTGAACACTGAAGCTTTCTTT. As protein: CASSVELSVNTEAFF.

The chain employs TRBV28 and TRBJ2-5, with 7 bases aligning to TRBD2. The V gene's germline CDR1 is MDHEN and CDR2 SYDVKM. The CDR3 totals 14 residues. V shed 5 bases and J 1 base; nucleotides not matched to a gene: 4. The CDR3 region has the DNA TGTGCCAGCAGTCCAAGCGGGGTCCAAGAGACCCAGTACTTC. Protein sequence: CASSPSGVQETQYF.

The chain carries TRBV27 and TRBJ1-5; TRBD1 matches 9 bases. Trimming at V came to 3 bases and at J to 8 bases, leaving 8 bases not matched to a gene. Germline assignment: CDR1 MNHEY and CDR2 SMNVEV (reference sequence). The CDR3 runs to 15 residues. CDR3 protein: CASSLGTGGREPQHF. CDR3 DNA sequence: TGTGCCAGCAGTTTGGGTACAGGGGGCAGGGAGCCCCAGCATTTT.